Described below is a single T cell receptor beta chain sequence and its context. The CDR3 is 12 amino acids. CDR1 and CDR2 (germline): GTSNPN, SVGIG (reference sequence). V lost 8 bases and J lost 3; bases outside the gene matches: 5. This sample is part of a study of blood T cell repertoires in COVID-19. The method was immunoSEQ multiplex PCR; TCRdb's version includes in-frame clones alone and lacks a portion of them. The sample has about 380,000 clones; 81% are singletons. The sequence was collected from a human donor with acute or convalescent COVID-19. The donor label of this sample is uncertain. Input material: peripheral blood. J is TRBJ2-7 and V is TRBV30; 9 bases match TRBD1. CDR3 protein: CAGGQGGYEQYF. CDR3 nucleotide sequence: TGTGCCGGGGGACAGGGAGGCTACGAGCAGTACTTC.